These 28 T cell receptor beta chains were sequenced from one sample in a study of blood T cell repertoires in COVID-19. The repertoire was sequenced with immunoSEQ multiplex PCR; TCRdb's copy has only in-frame clones and lacks some. The sample shows around 220,000 clones, 80% to 85% of them seen only once. The sequencing sample was made of PBMCs or T cells enriched from blood (not recorded which). These receptors originate from a woman aged 35 to 49 who had recovered from COVID-19.

V usage is TRBV29-1 and J usage is TRBJ2-1, with 10 bases matching TRBD2. Germline V lookup: CDR1 SQVTM, CDR2 ANQGSEA. With 1 base clipped from V and 9 bases from J, the junction kept 6 bases outside the gene matches. CDR3 length equals 14 residues. This CDR3 is CSVEAISGRFEQFF. CDR3 nucleotides: TGCAGCGTTGAAGCGATTAGCGGGAGGTTTGAGCAGTTCTTC.

The rearrangement links TRBV12-3 or TRBV12-4 to TRBJ1-2; D call uncertain. Trimming shortened V by 5 bases and J by 6 bases, and 13 bases separated the two germline ends. The CDR3 loop spans 13 amino acids. The CDR3 DNA follows: TGTGCCAGCAGTCCGGGCGGGGAACATGGCTACACCTTC. Protein product: CASSPGGEHGYTF.

This rearrangement joins TRBV11-3 to TRBJ2-1; the D gene is possibly TRBD2 (5 bases). V was shortened by 5 bases and J by 5 bases, with 19 bases between the two germline ends. Germline CDR1 and CDR2: SGHNT and YENEEA. The CDR3 covers 16 residues. CDR3 residues: CASSQPGTTTHNEQFF. Here the CDR3 DNA reads TGTGCCAGCAGCCAGCCGGGAACCACCACCCACAATGAGCAGTTCTTC.

The V call is TRBV5-6, the J call TRBJ2-1, with D perhaps TRBD1 (6 bases). The V gene's germline CDR1 is SGHDT and CDR2 YYEEEE. The CDR3 totals 16 residues. The V end was cut by 0 bases, the J end by 5 bases, with 15 bases between. The CDR3 nucleotides read TGTGCCAGCAGCTTGGAACGGACAGCGGAGCACAATGAGCAGTTCTTC. Translated, it gives CASSLERTAEHNEQFF.

The V and J genes are TRBV24-1 and TRBJ2-1, with 9 bases lining up with TRBD1. CDR3 size: 16 residues. Germline trimming cut 4 bases from V and 7 bases from J; bases unmatched to any gene: 10. Germline loops: CDR1 KGHDR, CDR2 SFDVKD. In DNA form, the CDR3 reads TGTGCCACCAGTGACGGGGGACAGGGAAGGTCAAATGAGCAGTTCTTC. As protein: CATSDGGQGRSNEQFF.

The chain recombines TRBV7-3 with TRBJ2-1; possible D gene TRBD2, 5 bases. Germline CDR1 is SGHTA and CDR2 is FQGTGA. The germline V and J ends were trimmed by 5 bases and 10 bases, with 18 bases remaining between them. The CDR3 is made up of 14 amino acids. This CDR3 is CASSPRTDSGEQFF. The CDR3 DNA follows: TGTGCCAGCAGCCCAAGGACGGACTCCGGGGAGCAGTTCTTC.

V and J are TRBV27 and TRBJ2-5; D might be TRBD1 (6 bases). Germline V gives CDR1 MNHEY, CDR2 SMNVEV (reference sequence). With 5 bases removed from V and 5 bases from J, the gap between germline ends came to 15 bases. The CDR3 has 14 amino acids. CDR3 nucleotides: TGTGCCAGCAGTCCCCAGGGGTTCCCGGAGACCCAGTACTTC. Protein product: CASSPQGFPETQYF.

The rearrangement joins TRBV2 to TRBJ2-2; the match to TRBD1 covers 7 bases. The CDR3 has 13 residues. The V and J ends lost 4 bases and 7 bases, in that order; junction bases with no gene match: 3. Germline CDR1 reads SNHLY; CDR2 reads FYNNEI. CDR3 loop: CASSVGTVGELFF. The CDR3 DNA sequence: TGTGCCAGCAGTGTCGGGACAGTCGGGGAGCTGTTTTTT.

The CDR3: CASSSRTSGNSGEQFF. The CDR3 DNA sequence: TGCGCCAGCAGCTCCCGGACTAGCGGGAACTCGGGTGAGCAGTTCTTC. The gene calls are TRBV5-1 and TRBJ2-1; 12 bases fit TRBD2. Per germline, CDR1 SGHRS and CDR2 YFSETQ. The CDR3 has 16 residues. With 3 bases clipped from V and 9 bases from J, the junction kept 10 bases outside the gene matches.

The chain carries TRBV5-4 and TRBJ2-1; D may be TRBD2 (6 bases). Germline V gene data show CDR1 as SGHNT and CDR2 as YYREEE (reference sequence). The V and J ends lost 2 bases and 9 bases respectively, with 15 bases between them. The CDR3 is 14 amino acids. The CDR3 nucleotides are TGTGCCAGCAGCTTACGGGACTTGCTATCTGAGCAGTTCTTC. Translated, it gives CASSLRDLLSEQFF.

This chain uses TRBV7-3 with TRBJ2-2; 8 positions agree with TRBD2. The CDR3 contains 16 residues. The junction had 10 bases not matched to a gene; V was cut back by 5 bases and J by 5 bases. Germline V gene sequence: CDR1 SGHTA, CDR2 FQGTGA. The DNA for the CDR3 is TGTGCCAGCAGCGCCGCGGCGGGGGGCATAACCGGGGAGCTGTTTTTT. Amino acids: CASSAAAGGITGELFF.

This chain uses TRBV7-9 with TRBJ1-2; D is undetermined. V lost 1 base, J lost 5 bases, and 14 bases lay in between. Germline V gives CDR1 SEHNR, CDR2 FQNEAQ (reference sequence). The CDR3 spans 15 residues. CDR3 sequence: CASSLGREYAYGYTF. The CDR3 DNA sequence: TGTGCCAGCAGCTTAGGACGGGAGTACGCTTATGGCTACACCTTC.

The genes are TRBV28 and TRBJ1-4; 11 bases match TRBD1. The J segment lost 7 bases and the V segment lost 3 bases, leaving 4 bases of the junction unmatched. There are 15 residues in the CDR3. From germline, CDR1 is MDHEN and CDR2 SYDVKM. CDR3 sequence reads: CASSLVGQGAEKLFF. In nucleotides, the CDR3 is TGTGCCAGCAGTTTGGTTGGACAGGGGGCTGAAAAACTGTTTTTT.

The chain carries TRBV29-1 and TRBJ2-1; 9 bases agree with TRBD2. Trimming cost V 6 bases and J 4 bases; bases outside gene matches: 4. The germline V gene has CDR1 SQVTM and CDR2 ANQGSEA. The CDR3 has 13 residues. CDR3: CSVQREAYNEQFF. The CDR3 bases are TGCAGCGTCCAGCGGGAGGCGTACAATGAGCAGTTCTTC.

The chain employs TRBV4-3 and TRBJ2-3; 9 bases align to TRBD2. The V segment lost 1 base and the J segment 3 bases; nucleotides outside the gene matches: 8. The germline V gene has CDR1 LGHNA and CDR2 YSLEER. The CDR3 runs to 17 residues. In DNA, the CDR3 is TGCGCCAGCAGCCAAGCGGCTAGCGGGACGGGGACAGATACGCAGTATTTT. Amino acids: CASSQAASGTGTDTQYF.

The chain uses TRBV14 and TRBJ2-5; 7 nucleotides agree with TRBD2. The CDR3 contains 13 residues. Trimming removed 5 bases from V and 7 bases from J; junction bases left unmatched: 7. From germline, CDR1 is SGHDN and CDR2 FVKESK. The CDR3 sequence: CASSAQRDGTQYF. CDR3 nucleotides: TGTGCCAGCAGCGCCCAGCGGGACGGGACCCAGTACTTC. Using reference TRBV14 and TRBJ2-5 for the parts outside the CDR3, the full variable domain is EAGVTQFPSHSVIEKGQTVTLRCDPISGHDNLYWYRRVMGKEIKFLLHFVKESKQDESGMPNNRFLAERTGGTYSTLKVQPAELEDSGVYFCASSAQRDGTQYFGPGTRLLVL.

CDR3 nucleotide sequence: TGTGCCAGCAGCTTGACTACGCGGTATGAGCAGTTCTTC. It encodes CASSLTTRYEQFF. The rearrangement uses TRBV11-1 and TRBJ2-1, with a possible D match to TRBD2 (5 bases). The CDR3 runs 13 residues. Looked up from germline, CDR1 is SGHAT and CDR2 is FQDESV (reference sequence). Trimming took 3 bases from V and 8 from J, leaving 11 bases between them.

The chain has TRBV11-1 and TRBJ2-1; 9 positions match TRBD2. Losses at the gene ends were 1 base for V and 3 bases for J; bases not matched to a gene: 4. The CDR3 runs 16 residues. Germline V gene data show CDR1 as SGHAT and CDR2 as FQDESV (reference sequence). The CDR3 DNA is TGTGCCAGCAGCTTAGTTGCAGCGGGAGGCTACAATGAGCAGTTCTTC. This translates into CASSLVAAGGYNEQFF. The full variable domain, its missing parts supplied by reference TRBV11-1 and TRBJ2-1, is EAEVAQSPRYKITEKSQAVAFWCDPISGHATLYWYRQILGQGPELLVQFQDESVVDDSQLPKDRFSAERLKGVDSTLKIQPAELGDSAMYLCASSLVAAGGYNEQFFGPGTRLTVL.

The chain carries TRBV10-2 and TRBJ2-1; 12 bases agree with TRBD2. V was clipped by 6 bases and J by 6 bases; unmatched bases: 6. The germline V gene has CDR1 WSHSY and CDR2 SAAADI. This CDR3 is built from 15 residues. CDR3 amino acids: CASSPSGRVINEQFF. The CDR3, as DNA: TGCGCCAGCAGCCCTAGCGGGAGGGTCATCAATGAGCAGTTCTTC.

The rearrangement links TRBV28 to TRBJ1-6, with D possibly TRBD1 on 5 matching bases. V was trimmed by 5 bases and J by 8 bases, leaving 16 bases between them. The germline CDR1 and CDR2 sequences are MDHEN and SYDVKM. This CDR3 is 15 amino acids long. The CDR3 reads CASSQTGVLYSPLHF. CDR3 nucleotides: TGTGCCAGCAGTCAAACAGGAGTCCTTTATTCACCCCTCCACTTT.

The CDR3 DNA reads as TGCGCCAGCAGCTTGTTCTGGACAGGGAGGGAAAGGCACAATGAGCAGTTCTTC. Protein: CASSLFWTGRERHNEQFF. This chain uses TRBV5-1 with TRBJ2-1; perhaps TRBD1 as D (8 bases). V was trimmed by 1 base and J by 5 bases, leaving 22 bases between them. This CDR3 comprises 18 residues. CDR1 and CDR2 from the germline V gene are SGHRS and YFSETQ.

This chain links TRBV3-1 (or the pseudogene TRBV3-2) with TRBJ2-5, with 8 bases aligning to TRBD1. J lost 5 bases, V lost 4 bases, and 9 bases had no gene match. Germline CDR1 is LGHDT and CDR2 is YNNKEL (reference sequence). The CDR3 is 15 residues long. This CDR3 is CASSLRQGLRETQYF. Written as DNA, the CDR3 is TGTGCCAGCAGCCTTCGACAGGGGTTGCGGGAGACCCAGTACTTC.

This clone was observed once. The rearrangement links TRBV5-4 to TRBJ2-7, with TRBD2 as a possible D gene (6 bases). Germline values: CDR1 SGHNT, CDR2 YYREEE (reference sequence). The CDR3 is made up of 14 amino acids. Trimming removed 3 bases at V and 5 bases at J, with 15 bases between. The CDR3 is CASSWGGLSDEQYF. DNA for the CDR3: TGTGCCAGCAGCTGGGGAGGACTGTCCGACGAGCAGTACTTC.

This rearrangement joins TRBV15 to TRBJ1-2; D is perhaps TRBD1 (6 bases). Germline V gene sequence: CDR1 LNHNV, CDR2 YYDKDF (reference sequence). The CDR3 covers 13 residues. Trimming took 4 bases from V and 10 from J, leaving 16 bases between them. The CDR3 DNA reads as TGTGCCACCAGCAAAGGGACATCTCAAGCCTACACCTTC. Protein product: CATSKGTSQAYTF.

The chain employs TRBV19 and TRBJ2-6; D uncertain. This CDR3 is built from 16 residues. CDR1 LNHDA and CDR2 SQIVND come from the germline V gene (reference sequence). Between the trimmed V and J ends, which lost 2 bases and 1 base, there was a span of 9 bases. CDR3 nucleotide sequence: TGTGCCAGTAGTATAATACACCTTTCTGGGGCCAACGTCCTGACTTTC. As protein: CASSIIHLSGANVLTF.

This clone was seen just once. The V call is TRBV5-4, the J call TRBJ1-2; D might be TRBD1 (5 bases). CDR3 length: 13 residues. CDR1 is SGHNT, CDR2 YYREEE, per germline (reference sequence). V dropped 1 base and J dropped 7 bases, with 11 bases sitting between them. The DNA for the CDR3 is TGTGCCAGCAGCTTGATTCAGGGCAGTGGCTACACCTTC. It translates to CASSLIQGSGYTF.

For this clone: This specimen includes other DNA sequences encoding the same CDR3. V usage is TRBV20-1 and J usage is TRBJ2-7; D uncertain. V shed 3 bases and J shed 3 bases, with 6 bases lying between them. This CDR3 spans 11 amino acids. Germline CDR1 DFQATT, CDR2 SNEGSKA (reference sequence). The CDR3 nucleotides read TGCAGTGCTAGGTCCAGCTACGAGCAGTACTTC. Translated: CSARSSYEQYF.

The CDR3 spells CASSGRQVSGNTIYF. The CDR3 DNA follows: TGTGCCAGCAGCGGAAGACAGGTCTCTGGAAACACCATATATTTT. J is TRBJ1-3 and V is TRBV6-5, with D possibly being TRBD1 (6 bases). Trimming cost V 6 bases and J 0 bases, with 12 bases left between them. Germline CDR1 MNHEY, CDR2 SVGAGI. This CDR3 has 15 amino acids.